This is a list of T cell receptor beta chains from one sample in a study. TCRdb recomputed calls from the 5' RACE reads with MiXCR, one row per CDR3 protein. The sample lists roughly 8,500 distinct CDR3 sequences, around 53% seen once, with about 6.4% in the top ten. Source material: Tregs sorted from a lymph node. The receptors originated from a female donor with breast cancer. Each CDR3 is given with its conserved first and last residue. A D gene is named only where the DNA matches it firmly. Clone size is not always given. Where it is, it says once, few, many or a class for expanded clones.

j_gene: TRBJ2-1; abundance: few; v_gene: TRBV5-1; d_gene: TRBD2; CDR3nt: TGCGCCAGCAGGGGGACTAGCGGGAACGATGAGCAGTTCTTC; CDR3aa: CASRGTSGNDEQFF
j_gene: TRBJ2-7; abundance: -; v_gene: TRBV6-5; d_gene: TRBD2; CDR3nt: TGTGCCAGCAGCTACCAGGGTCTAGCGGGAGTCGAGCAGTACTTC; CDR3aa: CASSYQGLAGVEQYF
j_gene: TRBJ2-1; abundance: -; v_gene: TRBV20-1; d_gene: TRBD2; CDR3nt: TGCAGTGCTAGTCCTACCGGACTAGCGTATGAAAATGAGGTTGAGCAGTTCTTC; CDR3aa: CSASPTGLAYENEVEQFF
j_gene: TRBJ2-5; abundance: -; v_gene: TRBV5-6; d_gene: TRBD1; CDR3nt: TGTGCCAGCAGCAGGGACAGGGACGAGACCCAGTACTTC; CDR3aa: CASSRDRDETQYF
j_gene: TRBJ2-5; abundance: -; v_gene: TRBV10-2; d_gene: -; CDR3nt: TGCGCCAGCAGTGTTGGGTTAGCCCACCCCCGTCAGGAGACCCAGTACTTC; CDR3aa: CASSVGLAHPRQETQYF
j_gene: TRBJ1-1; abundance: -; v_gene: TRBV28; d_gene: -; CDR3nt: TGTGCCAGCAGTTTATATCTAGGGAACACTGAAGCTTTCTTT; CDR3aa: CASSLYLGNTEAFF
j_gene: TRBJ2-5; abundance: once; v_gene: TRBV12-3/TRBV12-4; d_gene: TRBD2; CDR3nt: TGTGCCAGCAGTCTGGGGCGGGGGGAGACCCAGTACTTC; CDR3aa: CASSLGRGETQYF
j_gene: TRBJ2-1; abundance: -; v_gene: TRBV25-1; d_gene: -; CDR3nt: TGTGCCAGCAGTGGGGGGCAGGGATCCTACAATGAGCAGTTCTTC; CDR3aa: CASSGGQGSYNEQFF
j_gene: TRBJ1-4; abundance: -; v_gene: TRBV4-2; d_gene: -; CDR3nt: TGTGCCAGCAGCCAAGATTTTTGGGGGGCCCAGTCAACTAATGAAAAACTGTTTTTT; CDR3aa: CASSQDFWGAQSTNEKLFF
j_gene: TRBJ2-3; abundance: few; v_gene: TRBV7-3; d_gene: TRBD2; CDR3nt: TGTGCCAGCAGCTCCTGGACTGTAGCGGGAGGTAGCACAGATACGCAGTATTTT; CDR3aa: CASSSWTVAGGSTDTQYF
j_gene: TRBJ2-5; abundance: -; v_gene: TRBV10-3; d_gene: TRBD1; CDR3nt: TGTGCCATCAGTGAGTGGACAGGGTCTTCGACCCAGTACTTC; CDR3aa: CAISEWTGSSTQYF
j_gene: TRBJ1-1; abundance: -; v_gene: TRBV25-1; d_gene: -; CDR3nt: TGTGCCAGCAGATTATCCCTGGCGAACACTGAAGCTTTCTTT; CDR3aa: CASRLSLANTEAFF
j_gene: TRBJ1-1; abundance: -; v_gene: TRBV7-9; d_gene: -; CDR3nt: TGTGCCAGCAGCCTGGGGACTGAAGCTTTCTTT; CDR3aa: CASSLGTEAFF
j_gene: TRBJ1-2; abundance: few; v_gene: TRBV19; d_gene: -; CDR3nt: TGTGCCAGCCGACTACGGGGGGCCTTAGGTGGCTACACCTTC; CDR3aa: CASRLRGALGGYTF
j_gene: TRBJ2-1; abundance: few; v_gene: TRBV5-1; d_gene: TRBD1; CDR3nt: TGCGCCAGCAGCTGGGACAGGGATGAGCAGTTCTTC; CDR3aa: CASSWDRDEQFF
j_gene: TRBJ2-6; abundance: -; v_gene: TRBV6-2/TRBV6-3; d_gene: -; CDR3nt: TGTGCCAGCAATTTCGCCTCTGGGGCCAACGTCCTGACTTTC; CDR3aa: CASNFASGANVLTF
j_gene: TRBJ2-1; abundance: few; v_gene: TRBV29-1; d_gene: TRBD2; CDR3nt: TGCAGCGTGGCCAGCGGGAGCTTTGAGCAGTTCTTC; CDR3aa: CSVASGSFEQFF
j_gene: TRBJ2-1; abundance: -; v_gene: TRBV24-1; d_gene: -; CDR3nt: TGTGCCACCAGTGGCCGGATCTCCAGTAATGAGCAGTTCTTC; CDR3aa: CATSGRISSNEQFF
j_gene: TRBJ2-1; abundance: -; v_gene: TRBV6-2/TRBV6-3; d_gene: TRBD1; CDR3nt: TGTGCCAGCAGTCCCGGGACAGGGGAACACAATGAGCAGTTCTTC; CDR3aa: CASSPGTGEHNEQFF
j_gene: TRBJ1-1; abundance: -; v_gene: TRBV5-1; d_gene: -; CDR3nt: TGCGCCAGCAGCTTGAGGCGGGGCCGTGAAGCTTTCTTT; CDR3aa: CASSLRRGREAFF
j_gene: TRBJ2-7; abundance: -; v_gene: TRBV12-3/TRBV12-4; d_gene: -; CDR3nt: TGTGCCAGCAGTTTAGGTTGGAGTATCGAGCAGTACTTC; CDR3aa: CASSLGWSIEQYF
j_gene: TRBJ2-1; abundance: -; v_gene: TRBV6-2/TRBV6-3; d_gene: TRBD2; CDR3nt: TGTGCCACCCTAGCGGGAGGGGGCGATGAGCAGTTCTTC; CDR3aa: CATLAGGGDEQFF
j_gene: TRBJ1-2; abundance: few; v_gene: TRBV7-9; d_gene: -; CDR3nt: TGTGCCAGCAGGGCGAATGAAGATGGCTACACCTTC; CDR3aa: CASRANEDGYTF
j_gene: TRBJ1-1; abundance: -; v_gene: TRBV5-1; d_gene: -; CDR3nt: TGCGCCAGCAGCTTAGGAGGGGCCCTAACGATGAACACTGAAGCTTTCTTT; CDR3aa: CASSLGGALTMNTEAFF
j_gene: TRBJ2-1; abundance: few; v_gene: TRBV20-1; d_gene: TRBD2; CDR3nt: TGCAGTGCTAGAGATTTACTAGCGGGAGGAGTGGGGACTGAGCAGTTCTTC; CDR3aa: CSARDLLAGGVGTEQFF
j_gene: TRBJ2-1; abundance: -; v_gene: TRBV20-1; d_gene: -; CDR3nt: TGCAGTGCTAGAGGGAAACCCGAAGGGTCCTACAATGAGCAGTTCTTC; CDR3aa: CSARGKPEGSYNEQFF
j_gene: TRBJ2-3; abundance: few; v_gene: TRBV5-1; d_gene: -; CDR3nt: TGCGCCAGCAGCTCGGACAACACAGATACGCAGTATTTT; CDR3aa: CASSSDNTDTQYF
j_gene: TRBJ2-1; abundance: -; v_gene: TRBV29-1; d_gene: -; CDR3nt: TGCAGCGCAGCGGAGTCGGGCAATGAGCAGTTCTTC; CDR3aa: CSAAESGNEQFF
j_gene: TRBJ2-1; abundance: few; v_gene: TRBV7-2; d_gene: -; CDR3nt: TGTGCCAGCAGCTACGAGACGAGCTCCTACAATGAGCAGTTCTTC; CDR3aa: CASSYETSSYNEQFF